This TCR beta chain was retrieved from a study of blood T cells in healthy people across ages. Details on this clonotype: Its target is unknown.

Study outcomes and limitations: Naive T cell percentage by flow cytometry tracked strongly with beta diversity.

Together with a sample-barcoded 5' primer, a J-beta primer mix was included in a second PCR lasting roughly 6 to 12 cycles. One entry per CDR3 protein, called by TCRdb with MiXCR from the 5' RACE reads. Among approximately 800,000 distinct CDR3 sequences listed, roughly 64% were seen once. Per the germline V gene, CDR1 is SGDLS and CDR2 is YYNGEE. The V gene lost 3 bases and the J gene lost 5 bases, with 11 bases spanning the gap. The CDR3 runs to 13 residues. This chain connects TRBV9 to TRBJ2-5; D is undetermined. Material for sequencing was blood. This sequence originates from a man younger than 45 in good health. CDR3 DNA sequence: TGTGCCAGCAGCGCGGGCGTCTTGGAGACCCAGTACTTC. It translates to CASSAGVLETQYF. The full variable domain, with the rest looked up from reference TRBV9 and TRBJ2-5, is DSGVTQTPKHLITATGQRVTLRCSPRSGDLSVYWYQQSLDQGLQFLIQYYNGEERAKGNILERFSAQQFPDLHSELNLSSLELGDSALYFCASSAGVLETQYFGPGTRLLVL.